The 29 T cell receptor beta chains below come from one sample, sequenced in a study of T cells after yellow fever vaccination. MiXCR, run by TCRdb on the 5' RACE reads, gives a single entry per CDR3 protein. This table has 500,000 to 550,000 distinct CDR3 sequences, less than 25% appearing once. Source: PBMCs, taken roughly 23 days after the first yellow fever vaccination. These receptors all come from a man aged 18 to 29 who received the YFV17D yellow fever vaccine.

The genes are TRBV3-1 and TRBJ2-1; maybe TRBD2 (5 bases). Trimming removed 4 bases at V and 7 bases at J, with 17 bases between. CDR1 and CDR2 (germline): LGHDT, YNNKEL (reference sequence). The CDR3 covers 15 residues. CDR3 amino acids: CASSLTEGLNNEQFF. DNA of the CDR3: TGTGCCAGCAGCCTCACCGAAGGACTGAATAATGAGCAGTTCTTC.

This chain links TRBV11-1 with TRBJ2-1, with D possibly matching TRBD2 (6 bases). With 3 bases removed from V and 4 bases from J, the gap between germline ends came to 22 bases. This CDR3 spans 18 amino acids. The germline CDR1 and CDR2 sequences are SGHAT and FQDESV (reference sequence). The DNA of the CDR3 is TGTGCCAGCAGCTTTTTCTTGTCCGGGACTGGTAGGTACAATGAGCAGTTCTTC. It translates to CASSFFLSGTGRYNEQFF. Using reference TRBV11-1 and TRBJ2-1 for the parts outside the CDR3, the full variable domain is EAEVAQSPRYKITEKSQAVAFWCDPISGHATLYWYRQILGQGPELLVQFQDESVVDDSQLPKDRFSAERLKGVDSTLKIQPAELGDSAMYLCASSFFLSGTGRYNEQFFGPGTRLTVL.

There are a few counts of this clonotype. CDR3 loop: CASSRRRETQYF. The DNA for the CDR3 is TGCGCCAGCAGTCGTCGTAGAGAGACCCAGTACTTC. This chain joins TRBV23-1 and TRBJ2-5; D ambiguous. TRBV23-1 is recorded as an ORF, its role being uncertain. This CDR3 region has 12 residues. The V and J ends lost 4 bases and 4 bases respectively, with 7 bases between them.

The V gene is TRBV18, the J gene TRBJ2-1; 7 bases agree with TRBD1. The CDR3 totals 15 residues. Germline V CDR1 and CDR2: KGHSH, LQKENI. Germline trimming cut 0 bases from V and 8 bases from J; bases unmatched to any gene: 7. The CDR3 bases are TGTGCCAGCTCACCACCGGGCAGGGGGTCCTATGAGCAGTTCTTC. As protein: CASSPPGRGSYEQFF.

This chain joins TRBV29-1 and TRBJ2-3; possibly TRBD2 for D (7 bases). The CDR3 is 15 amino acids. Trimming took off 2 bases at V and 3 bases at J, with 15 bases between the two ends. Germline CDR1 SQVTM, CDR2 ANQGSEA. In DNA form, the CDR3 reads TGCAGCGTTGAATGGGCCGGGGGGCTGACAGATACGCAGTATTTT. This encodes CSVEWAGGLTDTQYF.

This clonotype was seen more than once but under ten times. The J gene is TRBJ1-1, the V gene TRBV10-3; D is unresolved. The CDR3 spans 13 residues. V was trimmed by 8 bases and J by 4 bases, leaving 14 bases between them. Germline V lookup: CDR1 ENHRY, CDR2 SYGVKD. CDR3 DNA sequence: TGTGCCATCTACGGCGGGGAGGGCACTGAAGCTTTCTTT. Translation gives CAIYGGEGTEAFF.

The rearrangement links TRBV3-1 to TRBJ1-4, with no clear D. Trimming shortened V by 2 bases and J by 2 bases, and 21 bases separated the two germline ends. The CDR3 has 19 amino acids. Germline V lookup: CDR1 LGHDT, CDR2 YNNKEL (reference sequence). CDR3 residues: CASSQLGGPARRTNEKLFF. The CDR3, as DNA: TGTGCCAGCAGCCAACTTGGCGGCCCCGCTCGGAGGACTAATGAAAAACTGTTTTTT.

This clonotype was observed a single time. In DNA, the CDR3 is TGTGCCAGCAGTTTAGGGGCAGGGGCCCACGAGCAGTACGTC. This encodes CASSLGAGAHEQYV. V gene TRBV27 combines with J gene TRBJ2-7; possibly TRBD1 for D (6 bases). This CDR3 has 14 residues. The germline V gene has CDR1 MNHEY and CDR2 SMNVEV (reference sequence). V gave up 2 bases and J gave up 5 bases, with 13 bases separating them.

This clonotype has at least ten counts. The genes are TRBV7-6 and TRBJ2-3; 7 nucleotides align to TRBD2. With V trimmed by 5 bases and J by 7 bases, 12 bases remained unmatched. Germline assignment: CDR1 SGHVS and CDR2 FNYEAQ. The CDR3 length is 15 residues. The DNA for the CDR3 is TGTGCCAGCAGCCGAGCGGGACCAGGGAGAAATACGCAGTATTTT. As protein: CASSRAGPGRNTQYF.

The chain combines TRBV7-2 with TRBJ2-7; D ambiguous. This CDR3 region has 13 residues. The V gene lost 1 base and the J gene lost 3 bases, with 7 bases spanning the gap. Germline V gives CDR1 SGHTA, CDR2 FQGNSA. The CDR3 region has the DNA TGTGCCAGCAGCTTAGGTTTGGGCTACGAGCAGTACTTC. Its translation: CASSLGLGYEQYF.

The rearrangement joins TRBV20-1 to TRBJ2-3; 11 bases agree with TRBD2. Germline V lookup: CDR1 DFQATT, CDR2 SNEGSKA (reference sequence). V trimming: 6 bases; J trimming: 2 bases; junction bases outside the gene matches: 19. The CDR3 loop spans 19 amino acids. CDR3 in amino acids: CSARPASGGPLLFTDTQYF. CDR3 nucleotide sequence: TGCAGTGCACGCCCTGCTAGCGGGGGGCCCCTCCTATTCACAGATACGCAGTATTTT.

This clonotype was counted at least ten times. This rearrangement joins TRBV29-1 to TRBJ1-1, with TRBD1 matching over 9 bases. CDR1 and CDR2 from the germline V gene are SQVTM and ANQGSEA. Losses at the gene ends were 1 base for V and 4 bases for J; bases not matched to a gene: 7. The length of the CDR3 is 15 residues. The CDR3 region is CSVEGKTGGLTEAFF. CDR3 coding DNA: TGCAGCGTTGAAGGGAAGACAGGGGGTCTCACTGAAGCTTTCTTT.

This clonotype has a handful of counts. The rearrangement links TRBV20-1 to TRBJ2-1; TRBD1 matches 7 bases. The CDR3 totals 15 residues. The V gene end was trimmed by 6 bases and the J gene end by 8 bases; junction bases not matched to a gene: 16. From germline, CDR1 is DFQATT and CDR2 SNEGSKA (reference sequence). CDR3 nucleotides: TGCAGTGCGCCCCATTCCGGGACAGTAACGTATGAGCAGTTCTTC. It encodes CSAPHSGTVTYEQFF.

This clonotype showed up just a few times. The rearrangement uses TRBV3-1 and TRBJ2-1; D could derive from TRBD1 or TRBD2 (6 bases each). The V gene lost 5 bases and the J gene lost 10 bases, with 15 bases spanning the gap. The germline V gene encodes CDR1 LGHDT and CDR2 YNNKEL (reference sequence). The CDR3 has 13 residues. CDR3 in amino acids: CASSSHVGGEQFF. The DNA of the CDR3 is TGTGCCAGCAGCTCCCACGTAGGGGGGGAGCAGTTCTTC.

The chain employs TRBV30 and TRBJ1-1; D possibly corresponds to TRBD1 (5 bases). V lost 7 bases and J 4 bases, leaving 13 bases between the germline ends. This CDR3 is 12 amino acids long. Germline lookup yields CDR1 GTSNPN and CDR2 SVGIG (reference sequence). CDR3 amino acids: CAYGNQGTEAFF. The CDR3 nucleotides are TGTGCCTACGGGAACCAGGGCACTGAAGCTTTCTTT. The full variable domain, in which reference TRBV30 and TRBJ1-1 provide the parts outside the CDR3, is SQTIHQWPATLVQPVGSPLSLECTVEGTSNPNLYWYRQAAGRGLQLLFYSVGIGQISSEVPQNLSASRPQDRQFILSSKKLLLSDSGFYLCAYGNQGTEAFFGQGTRLTVV.

This chain links TRBV12-3 or TRBV12-4 with TRBJ2-3; either TRBD1 or TRBD2 may fit D (6 bases each). This CDR3 is 16 amino acids long. V was cut by 6 bases and J by 0 bases, with 16 bases left in between. In DNA, the CDR3 is TGTGCCAGCAGCCCTCTAGGGGGAGGCAGCACAGATACGCAGTATTTT. Translating it yields CASSPLGGGSTDTQYF.

The chain combines TRBV4-1 with TRBJ1-4; D may be TRBD1 (5 bases). The length of the CDR3 is 15 residues. CDR1 is MGHRA and CDR2 is YSYEKL in the germline V gene. V lost 5 bases, J lost 1 base, and 11 bases lay in between. CDR3 protein: CASSVPQGTNEKLFF. CDR3 DNA: TGCGCCAGCAGCGTCCCCCAGGGAACTAATGAAAAACTGTTTTTT.

The CDR3 sequence: CASSSRVSGEKLFF. The CDR3 DNA sequence: TGTGCCAGCAGCTCTCGAGTGTCAGGTGAAAAACTGTTTTTT. The chain carries TRBV7-6 and TRBJ1-4; D is unclear. The V end was cut by 4 bases, the J end by 7 bases, with 13 bases between. The CDR3 is 14 residues long. Germline assignment: CDR1 SGHVS and CDR2 FNYEAQ.

The chain links TRBV2 to TRBJ1-5; D might be TRBD1 (6 bases). The CDR3 has 14 residues. Trimming took off 3 bases at V and 6 bases at J, with 12 bases between the two ends. Germline V gene sequence: CDR1 SNHLY, CDR2 FYNNEI. This chain's CDR3 is CASSDGGEVQPQHF. CDR3 in DNA: TGTGCCAGCAGTGATGGGGGCGAGGTTCAGCCCCAGCATTTT.

The chain is built from TRBV9 and TRBJ1-5; D is undetermined. This CDR3 has 15 amino acids. Trimming left V 0 bases short and J 4 bases short, with 11 bases between. The germline gives CDR1 SGDLS, CDR2 YYNGEE. The CDR3 is CASSVGARENQPQHF. DNA for the CDR3: TGTGCCAGCAGCGTAGGGGCTAGGGAGAATCAGCCCCAGCATTTT.

Only a few counts were recorded for this clonotype. This rearrangement joins TRBV11-3 to TRBJ2-5; no definite D call. V was clipped by 1 base and J by 5 bases, with 5 bases between them. This CDR3 has 12 residues. CDR1 and CDR2 from the germline V gene are SGHNT and YENEEA. The CDR3 reads CASSLGDETQYF. DNA of the CDR3: TGTGCCAGCAGCTTAGGTGACGAGACCCAGTACTTC.

The chain couples TRBV20-1 to TRBJ2-3, with TRBD2 identical over 10 bases. V lost 3 bases and J lost 1; bases outside the gene matches: 10. Germline V gene data show CDR1 as DFQATT and CDR2 as SNEGSKA (reference sequence). The CDR3 runs 17 residues. CDR3 bases: TGCAGTGCTAGTAAGCGAATAGCGGGGGGCGGCACAGATACGCAGTATTTT. Its protein product is CSASKRIAGGGTDTQYF.

In this sample, this clonotype turned up a few times. V usage is TRBV13 and J usage is TRBJ1-4; 7 bases agree with TRBD1. Germline V gives CDR1 PRHDT, CDR2 FYEKMQ (reference sequence). V was pared by 1 base and J by 7 bases, with 6 bases of the junction left unmatched. The length of the CDR3 is 15 residues. The CDR3 here is CASSLAAGGLEKLFF. The CDR3 DNA is TGTGCCAGCAGCTTAGCAGCAGGGGGGCTTGAAAAACTGTTTTTT.

The chain employs TRBV20-1 and TRBJ1-5; the D is unclear. CDR3 length: 14 residues. Trimming pared 0 bases from V and 3 bases from J, leaving 9 bases between. CDR1 and CDR2 from the germline V gene are DFQATT and SNEGSKA (reference sequence). This chain's CDR3 is CSARDYQPNQPQHF. CDR3 sequence (DNA): TGCAGTGCTAGAGATTACCAACCCAATCAGCCCCAGCATTTT.

This clonotype was seen a handful of times. The chain is built from TRBV2 and TRBJ2-1; 8 nucleotides agree with TRBD1. CDR3 length: 12 residues. Unmatched junction bases numbered 9, after V lost 7 bases and J lost 13 bases. Germline V gives CDR1 SNHLY, CDR2 FYNNEI. The CDR3 coding sequence is TGTGCCAGCAACCGAGGACAGGGAGGTCAGTTCTTC. It translates to CASNRGQGGQFF.

This clonotype was counted a few times. The V and J genes are TRBV12-3 or TRBV12-4 and TRBJ2-7; D may be TRBD2 (6 bases). V lost 3 bases and J 6 bases, leaving 21 bases between the germline ends. The CDR3 length is 16 residues. For the CDR3, the DNA is TGTGCCAGCAGTTTCCGCTCAAATCAACTCGGGGGCGAGCAGTACTTC. Translating it yields CASSFRSNQLGGEQYF.

This clonotype appeared a few times. The CDR3 nucleotides read TGCGCCAGCAGCTTTGGTACGAGGGAGGTAGCGTGCAATCAGCCCCAGCATTTT. Amino acids: CASSFGTREVACNQPQHF. The V and J genes are TRBV5-1 and TRBJ1-5; D gene unclear. The ends were cut back, 2 bases at V and 2 bases at J, with 20 bases in the middle. This CDR3 comprises 18 residues. CDR1 and CDR2 (germline): SGHRS, YFSETQ.

This clonotype was counted a few times. The chain couples TRBV5-1 to TRBJ1-5; no reliable D call. CDR1 is SGHRS, CDR2 YFSETQ, per germline. This CDR3 region has 15 residues. V lost 1 base and J 6 bases, leaving 14 bases between the germline ends. CDR3 loop: CASSLTDPASQPQHF. CDR3 in DNA: TGCGCCAGCAGCTTGACAGACCCCGCGAGTCAGCCCCAGCATTTT.

The J gene is TRBJ1-1, the V gene TRBV12-3 or TRBV12-4; D might be TRBD1 (5 bases). The V gene lost 6 bases and the J gene lost 3 bases, with 11 bases spanning the gap. This CDR3 region has 13 residues. The CDR3 nucleotides are TGTGCCAGCAGCATAATGACAGACACTGAAGCTTTCTTT. Translating gives CASSIMTDTEAFF.